This entry concerns a single T cell receptor beta chain. What antigen it recognizes has not been identified. The input lacks base qualities; no much larger clone sits a single base away. Reading from cysteine to phenylalanine, the CDR3 counts 16 amino acids. CDR3 DNA is the only sequence kept; it has 48 bases, read in frame from the first base. According to the germline V gene, CDR1 reads KGHSH and CDR2 reads LQKENI. At the junction V is shortened by 1 base and J by 0 bases, with 13 bases in between. The study tested focal radiation therapy combined with CTLA-4 blockade (ipilimumab) in patients with chemo-refractory metastatic non-small-cell lung cancer. The library was obtained by the immunoSEQ multiplex PCR assay. TCRdb stores this immuneACCESS table with in-frame sequences only. Part of the clones is absent; in the studies checked, under half of the shortfall reflects unresolved V genes, and no reason is known for the rest. Across this sample there are around 86,000 clones, with roughly 87% seen only once. The ten largest account for just over 0.8% of the sample.

This record comes from a study of radiotherapy plus CTLA-4 blockade in lung cancer (dated by TCRdb to the late 2010s). Regarding the study in general: Objective responses occurred in 18% of enrolled patients, and 30% to 35% achieved disease control.

What the work shows at the level of the full study, not this receptor alone: After treatment with radiotherapy and ipilimumab, TCR clones that came from tumors expanded in the peripheral blood. The strongest predictors of response, as reported, were early dynamic changes in blood T cell clones along with a rise in serum interferon-beta after radiation.

This TCR was recovered from a human donor with non-small cell lung cancer who had stable disease on radiotherapy plus ipilimumab. This chain is built from TRBV18 and TRBJ2-7, with the D segment possibly TRBD1 or TRBD2, each aligning over 5 bases. This specimen was peripheral blood, taken from a patient treated with radiotherapy plus ipilimumab. At the DNA level, the sequence is TGTGCCAGCTCACCACAACGGGACCTAGGCTCCTACGAGCAGTACTTC. Translated, this is CASSPQRDLGSYEQYF. Reference TRBV18 and TRBJ2-7 proteins supply the regions before and after the CDR3; the full variable domain is: NAGVMQNPRHLVRRRGQEARLRCSPMKGHSHVYWYRQLPEEGLKFMVYLQKENIIDESGMPKERFSAEFPKEGPSILRIQQVVRGDSAAYFCASSPQRDLGSYEQYFGPGTRLTVT.